Each of the 25 T cell receptor beta chains below was sequenced from the same sample in a study of glioma-infiltrating T cells. Amplification of TCR alpha and beta CDR3 regions from RNA used iRepertoire nested multiplex PCR. From the multiplex PCR reads, TCRdb called clonotypes with MiXCR, one entry per CDR3 protein. The sample has 150,000 to 200,000 distinct CDR3 sequences; roughly 32% are singletons. What was sequenced was glioma tissue, nonneoplastic brain tissue, or PBMCs (not recorded which). Receptors were obtained from a human donor with low-grade glioma or glioblastoma, undergoing nonglioma brain surgery, or in good health (not recorded which).

The table lists this clonotype with many counts. The chain has TRBV20-1 and TRBJ2-3; 12 bases match TRBD2. The CDR3 spans 16 residues. J was trimmed by 0 bases and V by 0 bases; bases with no gene match: 1. In germline, CDR1 is DFQATT, CDR2 SNEGSKA (reference sequence). The CDR3 DNA sequence: TGCAGTGCTAGAGAAGGGACTAGCGGGAGCACAGATACGCAGTATTTT. It translates to CSAREGTSGSTDTQYF.

The sample holds many counts of this clonotype. The V and J genes are TRBV7-7 and TRBJ2-7, with 10 bases fitting TRBD2. J gave up 2 bases and V 5 bases, and 6 bases lay outside the gene matches. CDR3 length: 15 amino acids. Germline V gene lookup returns CDR1 SSHAT and CDR2 FNYEAQ (reference sequence). The CDR3 sequence: CASSLRLAGPYEQYF. As DNA, the CDR3 is TGTGCCAGCAGCCTCAGACTAGCGGGCCCCTACGAGCAGTACTTC.

This clonotype has at least ten counts. The chain uses TRBV27 and TRBJ1-1, with D uncertain. The CDR3 has 14 residues. Germline V gene data show CDR1 as MNHEY and CDR2 as SMNVEV (reference sequence). Trimming pared 2 bases from V and 5 bases from J, leaving 12 bases between. CDR3 nucleotide sequence: TGTGCCAGCAGTTTAGTAGCTCATCGAACTGAAGCTTTCTTT. Amino acid sequence: CASSLVAHRTEAFF.

This clonotype was observed a handful of times. This rearrangement joins TRBV28 to TRBJ2-1, with 7 positions matching TRBD2. After removal of 6 bases from V and 7 bases from J, the junction contained 9 bases not matched to a gene. In germline, CDR1 is MDHEN, CDR2 SYDVKM. The CDR3 loop spans 14 amino acids. CDR3 bases: TGTGCCAGCAGCTTGAGGCGGGAGCGAAATGAGCAGTTCTTC. As protein: CASSLRRERNEQFF. Combining the CDR3 with reference TRBV28 and TRBJ2-1 gives the whole variable domain DVKVTQSSRYLVKRTGEKVFLECVQDMDHENMFWYRQDPGLGLRLIYFSYDVKMKEKGDIPEGYSVSREKKERFSLILESASTNQTSMYLCASSLRRERNEQFFGPGTRLTVL.

This clonotype was detected many times. The rearrangement uses TRBV20-1 and TRBJ2-3, with a tentative D call TRBD1 (5 bases). The CDR3 runs to 12 residues. Germline assignment: CDR1 DFQATT and CDR2 SNEGSKA (reference sequence). V shed 4 bases and J shed 1 base, with 6 bases lying between them. CDR3 residues: CSATRGTDTQYF. In DNA form, the CDR3 reads TGCAGTGCTACCAGGGGCACAGATACGCAGTATTTT.

This clonotype has a count of ten or more. The chain has TRBV20-1 and TRBJ2-2; 7 positions agree with TRBD1. Trimming took 5 bases from V and 1 from J; bases not matched to a gene: 4. Germline V gives CDR1 DFQATT, CDR2 SNEGSKA (reference sequence). The CDR3 runs to 14 residues. CDR3 nucleotides: TGCAGTGCTCCGACAGGGAGGAACACCGGGGAGCTGTTTTTT. Its protein is CSAPTGRNTGELFF.

This chain connects TRBV7-9 to TRBJ2-6; TRBD1 aligns across 10 bases. The CDR3 sequence is 21 residues long. The ends lost 5 bases at V and 1 base at J; junction bases unmatched: 17. CDR1 is SEHNR, CDR2 FQNEAQ, per germline (reference sequence). CDR3 sequence (DNA): TGTGCCAGCAGCCTCGATCTTGTGGGGGGACAGGGGATTTCTGGGGCCAACGTCCTGACTTTC. This codes for CASSLDLVGGQGISGANVLTF.

This clonotype was observed at least ten times. The V gene is TRBV11-2, the J gene TRBJ2-7; 8 positions agree with TRBD1. This CDR3 comprises 14 residues. V gave up 4 bases and J gave up 3 bases; unmatched junction bases: 5. Germline V gene data show CDR1 as SGHAT and CDR2 as FQNNGV. The DNA of the CDR3 is TGTGCCAGCAGCTCCCAGGGGGCCTACTACGAGCAGTACTTC. Its translation is CASSSQGAYYEQYF.

This clonotype was counted at least ten times. The chain uses TRBV10-3 and TRBJ1-5; 10 bases are a match to TRBD1. CDR3 size: 15 residues. J was trimmed by 5 bases and V by 0 bases; bases with no gene match: 1. Germline V gene data show CDR1 as ENHRY and CDR2 as SYGVKD. Written as DNA, the CDR3 is TGTGCCATCAGTGAGTCTGGACAGGGGGATCAGCCCCAGCATTTT. Its protein product is CAISESGQGDQPQHF.

The V call is TRBV5-4, the J call TRBJ2-7, with unresolved D. The germline gives CDR1 SGHNT, CDR2 YYREEE (reference sequence). V was pared by 1 base and J by 6 bases, with 11 bases between. This CDR3 has 13 residues. CDR3 sequence (DNA): TGTGCCAGCAGCTTGACTGGGGTCGGCGAGCAGTACTTC. This gives the protein CASSLTGVGEQYF.

This clonotype was recorded many times. The junction differs from germline at one of its ends, possibly a read error. The chain uses TRBV7-9 and TRBJ2-2; no definite D call. This CDR3 contains 15 residues. CDR1 is SEHNR and CDR2 is FQNEAQ in the germline V gene (reference sequence). The CDR3 reads CANSLMGMNTGELFF. In DNA, the CDR3 is TGTGCCAACAGCTTGATGGGAATGAACACCGGGGAGCTGTTTTTT.

This clonotype came up many times. The gene calls are TRBV7-2 and TRBJ2-2, with D possibly matching TRBD2 (6 bases). V was cut by 0 bases and J by 6 bases, with 8 bases left in between. The germline V gene has CDR1 SGHTA and CDR2 FQGNSA. The CDR3 totals 14 residues. CDR3: CASSLARRAGELFF. The CDR3 DNA sequence: TGTGCCAGCAGCTTAGCTCGGAGGGCCGGGGAGCTGTTTTTT.

J is TRBJ1-1 and V is TRBV2, with 9 bases lining up with TRBD1. Trimming removed 0 bases from V and 6 bases from J; junction bases left unmatched: 14. This CDR3 has 18 residues. The V gene's germline CDR1 is SNHLY and CDR2 FYNNEI. The DNA of the CDR3 is TGTGCCAGCAGTGAAGCGACAGGGGGGGCAGGCATCGTCGCTGAAGCTTTCTTT. It translates to CASSEATGGAGIVAEAFF.

The V gene is TRBV20-1, the J gene TRBJ2-1, with unresolved D. The V end lost 3 bases, the J end lost 9 bases, and 6 bases lay between the germline ends. Germline-derived CDR1 and CDR2 are DFQATT and SNEGSKA (reference sequence). The CDR3 totals 10 residues. DNA of the CDR3: TGCAGTGCTAGCGGCGGTGAGCAGTTCTTC. Protein sequence: CSASGGEQFF.

This clonotype was seen only once. Since a much larger clone is just one base distant, this may be a read error. V is TRBV4-1 and J is TRBJ1-5; D is uncertain. Trimming took 1 base from V and 1 from J, leaving 17 bases between them. The germline CDR1 and CDR2 sequences are MGHRA and YSYEKL. The CDR3 extends over 18 amino acids. CDR3 DNA sequence: TGCGCCAGCAGCCAAGGGCGGTCAGGTAACTTCAGCAATCAGCCCCAGCATTTT. It specifies CASSQGRSGNFSNQPQHF.

A word on this clonotype: A much bigger clone sits one base away, suggesting this may be a read error. The chain has TRBV19 and TRBJ2-7, with TRBD2 as a possible D gene (5 bases). The CDR3 extends over 13 amino acids. Trimming left V 6 bases short and J 3 bases short, with 12 bases between. Germline lookup yields CDR1 LNHDA and CDR2 SQIVND (reference sequence). The CDR3 here is CASRVKGSYEQYF. CDR3 coding DNA: TGTGCCAGTAGGGTTAAAGGGAGCTACGAGCAGTACTTC. Supplemented by reference TRBV19 and TRBJ2-7, the full variable domain reads DGGITQSPKYLFRKEGQNVTLSCEQNLNHDAMYWYRQDPGQGLRLIYYSQIVNDFQKGDIAEGYSVSREKKESFPLTVTSAQKNPTAFYLCASRVKGSYEQYFGPGTRLTVT.

This clonotype was detected only a few times. The CDR3 spells CASRGLSSEETQYF. Here the CDR3 DNA reads TGTGCCAGCAGGGGACTTAGCAGCGAAGAGACCCAGTACTTC. The genes are TRBV12-3 or TRBV12-4 and TRBJ2-5; a possible D gene is TRBD2 (6 bases). Between the trimmed V and J ends, which lost 6 bases and 3 bases, there was a span of 14 bases. This CDR3 contains 14 residues.

The chain is built from TRBV18 and TRBJ2-3, with D unclear. Trimming took 1 base from V and 0 from J, leaving 11 bases between them. The length of the CDR3 is 16 residues. Per the germline V gene, CDR1 is KGHSH and CDR2 is LQKENI. The CDR3 sequence is CASSPRNAPSTDTQYF. The DNA of the CDR3 is TGTGCCAGCTCACCACGGAACGCCCCTAGCACAGATACGCAGTATTTT.

A word on this clonotype: No conserved phenylalanine or tryptophan ends this CDR3, so it is likely a read error. This chain joins TRBV20-1 and TRBJ1-2; D is uncertain. Germline assignment: CDR1 DFQATT and CDR2 SNEGSKA (reference sequence). This CDR3 is 11 amino acids long. This chain's CDR3 is CRANKNYGYTL. The DNA of the CDR3 is TGCAGGGCTAACAAGAACTATGGCTACACCTTA.

In its sample, this clonotype was seen a few times. This could be a read error, since a much larger clone is one nucleotide away. J is TRBJ1-4 and V is TRBV6-1, with D tentatively TRBD1 (6 bases). Germline V gene data show CDR1 as MNHNS and CDR2 as SASEGT. CDR3 length equals 14 residues. CDR3 in DNA: TGTGCCAGCCGACTGACAGGCCCTAATAAAAAACTGTTTTTT. Protein sequence: CASRLTGPNKKLFF.

This clonotype was recorded at least ten times. The V gene is TRBV7-2, the J gene TRBJ1-3; no reliable D call. Germline values: CDR1 SGHTA, CDR2 FQGNSA. Trimming pared 5 bases from V and 0 bases from J, leaving 14 bases between. The CDR3 loop spans 16 amino acids. DNA of the CDR3: TGTGCCAGCAGCCCCCAGACGCCGAGCTCTGGAAACACCATATATTTT. Translated: CASSPQTPSSGNTIYF.

The rearrangement uses TRBV4-3 and TRBJ2-7; D might be TRBD2 (6 bases). There are 14 residues in the CDR3. The V gene's germline CDR1 is LGHNA and CDR2 YSLEER. V lost 8 bases and J lost 4, with 18 bases in between. The CDR3 region is CASLKGGPLYEQYF. The DNA for the CDR3 is TGCGCCAGCTTGAAGGGAGGCCCCCTTTACGAGCAGTACTTC.

A note on this clonotype: One junction end does not reproduce the germline sequence, and a read error may be involved. The chain has TRBV6-1 and TRBJ2-7; no reliable D call. This CDR3 comprises 12 residues. Germline V gene data show CDR1 as MNHNS and CDR2 as SASEGT. CDR3 sequence: CACSSRPAQQYF. For the CDR3, the DNA is TGTGCCTGCAGTAGCCGTCCAGCACAGCAGTACTTC.

V gene TRBV19 combines with J gene TRBJ2-7, with D tentatively TRBD1 (5 bases). This CDR3 contains 13 residues. Looked up from germline, CDR1 is LNHDA and CDR2 is SQIVND (reference sequence). V gave up 3 bases and J gave up 3 bases, with 9 bases separating them. This CDR3 reads CASSMGQGYEQYF. CDR3 coding DNA: TGTGCCAGTAGTATGGGGCAGGGCTACGAGCAGTACTTC.

A remark on this clonotype: This may be a read error: a much more frequent sequence differs by one nucleotide. The genes are TRBV4-2 and TRBJ1-6, with unresolved D. Looked up from germline, CDR1 is LGHNA and CDR2 is YNFKEQ. Trimming shortened V by 6 bases and J by 14 bases, and 26 bases separated the two germline ends. This CDR3 spans 16 amino acids. CDR3 sequence (DNA): TGTGCCAGCAGTCCTCGTAGGGAATCCGATTCGTCCACCCTCCACTTT. It codes for CASSPRRESDSSTLHF.